These 30 T cell receptor beta chains originate from one sample sequenced in a study of T cells after yellow fever vaccination. TCRdb re-called the 5' RACE reads through MiXCR, storing one row per CDR3 protein. The sample holds about 500,000 distinct CDR3 sequences; approximately 16% are singletons and the top ten take roughly 17%. Sequencing was performed on PBMCs, taken 5 days after the first yellow fever vaccination. Receptors were obtained from a man between 18 and 35 years old who received the YFV17D yellow fever vaccine.

This clonotype was observed a few times. The chain couples TRBV7-2 to TRBJ1-2, with 9 bases that match TRBD1. The V and J ends lost 1 base and 5 bases, in that order; junction bases with no gene match: 5. This CDR3 comprises 15 residues. Germline-derived CDR1 and CDR2 are SGHTA and FQGNSA. The CDR3 reads CASSLGTGDPYGYTF. The CDR3 DNA follows: TGTGCCAGCAGCTTAGGGACAGGGGATCCTTATGGCTACACCTTC. Drawing the rest from reference TRBV7-2 and TRBJ1-2, the complete variable domain is GAGVSQSPSNKVTEKGKDVELRCDPISGHTALYWYRQSLGQGLEFLIYFQGNSAPDKSGLPSDRFSAERTGGSVSTLTIQRTQQEDSAVYLCASSLGTGDPYGYTFGSGTRLTVV.

V gene TRBV28 combines with J gene TRBJ1-5; D remains ambiguous. V dropped 2 bases and J dropped 4 bases, with 6 bases sitting between them. The CDR3 totals 13 residues. The germline CDR1 and CDR2 sequences are MDHEN and SYDVKM. The CDR3 sequence: CASSLTANQPQHF. In nucleotides, the CDR3 is TGTGCCAGCAGTTTAACGGCGAATCAGCCCCAGCATTTT. The whole variable domain, remainder taken from reference TRBV28 and TRBJ1-5, is DVKVTQSSRYLVKRTGEKVFLECVQDMDHENMFWYRQDPGLGLRLIYFSYDVKMKEKGDIPEGYSVSREKKERFSLILESASTNQTSMYLCASSLTANQPQHFGDGTRLSIL.

V gene TRBV7-3 combines with J gene TRBJ1-2; D gene ambiguous. V lost 6 bases to trimming and J lost 3 bases, with 11 bases between them. The CDR3 has 13 amino acids. The germline V gene has CDR1 SGHTA and CDR2 FQGTGA. This CDR3 is CASRRDTDYGYTF. The DNA of the CDR3 is TGTGCCAGCAGACGTGACACCGACTATGGCTACACCTTC.

This sequence joins TRBV2 and TRBJ2-7, with D perhaps TRBD1 or TRBD2 (6 bases each). V lost 5 bases and J 3 bases, leaving 11 bases between the germline ends. Per germline, CDR1 SNHLY and CDR2 FYNNEI. This CDR3 has 13 residues. In DNA form, the CDR3 reads TGTGCCAGCAGTCGGGGGCGACTCTACGAGCAGTACGTC. Protein: CASSRGRLYEQYV.

Only a few counts were recorded for this clonotype. The chain couples TRBV6-5 to TRBJ2-2, with TRBD1 matching 8 bases. CDR3 length equals 17 residues. V was pared by 2 bases and J by 4 bases, with 9 bases of the junction left unmatched. CDR1 MNHEY and CDR2 SVGAGI come from the germline V gene. The CDR3 DNA is TGTGCCAGCAGTTACGAGGCAGGGGGCTTGAGCACCGGGGAGCTGTTTTTT. Amino acids: CASSYEAGGLSTGELFF.

This chain connects TRBV23-1 to TRBJ2-1; 9 nucleotides align to TRBD2. TRBV23-1 is an open reading frame whose function is uncertain. Germline trimming cut 4 bases from V and 3 bases from J; bases unmatched to any gene: 16. The CDR3 runs to 19 residues. The CDR3 sequence is CASSPPTGTLAGHYNEQFF. The DNA for the CDR3 is TGCGCCAGCAGTCCCCCCACCGGGACTCTAGCGGGGCACTACAATGAGCAGTTCTTC.

CDR3 DNA sequence: TGTGCCAGCTCCGGAGGGGGGGGCAACGAGCAGTACGTC. Its translation: CASSGGGGNEQYV. V and J are TRBV18 and TRBJ2-7; tentative D call: TRBD2 (7 bases). Trimming removed 6 bases at V and 5 bases at J, with 14 bases between. Germline CDR1 is KGHSH and CDR2 is LQKENI. The CDR3 has 13 residues.

This clonotype has a single count. The CDR3 DNA sequence: TGTGCCAGCAGTCCGCAGGGGTTTTGGGCTAGCGGCCAAGAGACCCAGTACTTC. It translates to CASSPQGFWASGQETQYF. The rearrangement uses TRBV12-3 or TRBV12-4 and TRBJ2-5; tentatively, D is TRBD2 (7 bases). V lost 5 bases and J lost 1, with 23 bases in between. This CDR3 is 18 amino acids long.

This rearrangement joins TRBV9 to TRBJ1-1; TRBD1 is a possible D gene (6 bases). Germline V CDR1 and CDR2: SGDLS, YYNGEE. The CDR3 runs 13 residues. V shed 8 bases and J shed 6 bases, with 17 bases lying between them. The CDR3 sequence is CARGGGGLAEAFF. For the CDR3, the DNA is TGTGCCAGGGGAGGGGGGGGGTTGGCTGAAGCTTTCTTT.

This sequence joins TRBV11-2 and TRBJ2-1, with D perhaps matching TRBD1 (6 bases). The CDR3 is 18 residues long. Per germline, CDR1 SGHAT and CDR2 FQNNGV. The V end was cut by 1 base, the J end by 6 bases, with 22 bases between. The CDR3 is CASSLVVEQGGVGNEQFF. DNA of the CDR3: TGTGCCAGCAGCTTAGTTGTCGAACAGGGTGGCGTCGGCAATGAGCAGTTCTTC.

At least ten counts were recorded for this clonotype. The chain combines TRBV6-2 or TRBV6-3 with TRBJ1-1; TRBD1 is a possible D gene (6 bases). The CDR3 is 12 amino acids. Trimming shortened V by 2 bases and J by 8 bases, and 9 bases separated the two germline ends. Germline V lookup: CDR1 MNHEY, CDR2 SVGEGT. CDR3 amino acids: CASSYAGAEAFF. The CDR3 nucleotides read TGTGCCAGCAGTTACGCAGGGGCAGAAGCTTTCTTT.

The sample holds many counts of this clonotype. The rearrangement joins TRBV14 to TRBJ2-7; 7 nucleotides line up with TRBD1. V lost 4 bases and J lost 3; bases outside the gene matches: 3. CDR3 size: 13 residues. The germline V gene encodes CDR1 SGHDN and CDR2 FVKESK. This CDR3 reads CASSLRDSYEQYF. The CDR3, as DNA: TGTGCCAGCAGCCTCCGGGACAGCTACGAGCAGTACTTC.

The genes are TRBV3-1 and TRBJ2-1; 9 nucleotides line up with TRBD2. Germline assignment: CDR1 LGHDT and CDR2 YNNKEL (reference sequence). The ends lost 3 bases at V and 4 bases at J; junction bases unmatched: 4. CDR3 length: 15 residues. The CDR3 nucleotides are TGTGCCAGCAGCCAGGTAGCGGGGGTTTACAATGAGCAGTTCTTC. Encoded protein: CASSQVAGVYNEQFF.

This clonotype was found once. The chain is built from TRBV20-1 and TRBJ1-3; D remains unclear. From germline, CDR1 is DFQATT and CDR2 SNEGSKA (reference sequence). V lost 3 bases, J lost 1 base, and 7 bases lay in between. The CDR3 totals 13 residues. The CDR3 region has the DNA TGCAGTGCTAGTACGGGATCTGGAAACACCATATATTTT. It yields the protein CSASTGSGNTIYF.

This clonotype was detected only a few times. The chain carries TRBV5-1 and TRBJ2-3; TRBD2 might be the D (5 bases). Per germline, CDR1 SGHRS and CDR2 YFSETQ. The CDR3 covers 16 residues. V lost 4 bases and J lost 1, with 16 bases in between. In nucleotides, the CDR3 is TGCGCCAGCAGCCCCCCGGAGGCTGCTGGCACAGATACGCAGTATTTT. Translation gives CASSPPEAAGTDTQYF. Full variable domain (rest looked up from reference TRBV5-1 and TRBJ2-3): KAGVTQTPRYLIKTRGQQVTLSCSPISGHRSVSWYQQTPGQGLQFLFEYFSETQRNKGNFPGRFSGRQFSNSRSEMNVSTLELGDSALYLCASSPPEAAGTDTQYFGPGTRLTVL.

In this sample, this clonotype turned up a few times. V gene TRBV7-9 combines with J gene TRBJ1-1; TRBD1 matches at 10 bases. Germline-derived CDR1 and CDR2 are SEHNR and FQNEAQ (reference sequence). V lost 2 bases and J lost 7; bases outside the gene matches: 4. The CDR3 is 14 residues long. The CDR3 spells CASSLPGTGVEAFF. DNA for the CDR3: TGTGCCAGCAGCTTACCCGGGACAGGGGTTGAAGCTTTCTTT.

This clonotype was counted only a few times. The chain combines TRBV11-3 with TRBJ2-3; D remains unclear. The CDR3 runs to 16 residues. The germline V and J ends were trimmed by 1 base and 0 bases, with 11 bases remaining between them. Germline lookup yields CDR1 SGHNT and CDR2 YENEEA. CDR3 sequence reads: CASSLGLEASTDTQYF. The CDR3 DNA sequence: TGTGCCAGCAGCTTAGGGCTCGAGGCGAGCACAGATACGCAGTATTTT.

This clonotype was seen more than once but under ten times. This chain uses TRBV12-3 or TRBV12-4 with TRBJ1-2; TRBD1 is a possible D gene (5 bases). The length of the CDR3 is 13 residues. With 6 bases removed from V and 8 bases from J, the gap between germline ends came to 16 bases. The CDR3 here is CASRGGTRGGYTF. CDR3 coding DNA: TGTGCCAGCAGAGGTGGGACCCGGGGAGGCTACACCTTC.

This clonotype was detected ten times or more. The chain employs TRBV5-6 and TRBJ2-7, with D maybe TRBD1 (5 bases). Germline V gene lookup returns CDR1 SGHDT and CDR2 YYEEEE. The CDR3 length is 11 residues. V gave up 0 bases and J gave up 8 bases, with 6 bases separating them. The CDR3 protein is CASSLDRKQYF. In nucleotides, the CDR3 is TGTGCCAGCAGCTTGGACAGGAAGCAGTACTTC. Full variable domain (outside the CDR3, taken from reference TRBV5-6 and TRBJ2-7): DAGVTQSPTHLIKTRGQQVTLRCSPKSGHDTVSWYQQALGQGPQFIFQYYEEEERQRGNFPDRFSGHQFPNYSSELNVNALLLGDSALYLCASSLDRKQYFGPGTRLTVT.

The chain is built from TRBV20-1 and TRBJ2-7, with TRBD2 as a possible D gene (5 bases). The germline V and J ends were trimmed by 0 bases and 0 bases, with 9 bases remaining between them. CDR3 length equals 14 residues. Germline loops: CDR1 DFQATT, CDR2 SNEGSKA (reference sequence). The CDR3 DNA is TGCAGTGCTAGAGATGGACTCACCTCCTACGAGCAGTACGTC. This encodes CSARDGLTSYEQYV.

V gene TRBV29-1 combines with J gene TRBJ1-2; possibly TRBD1 for D (5 bases). Germline lookup yields CDR1 SQVTM and CDR2 ANQGSEA. The CDR3 length is 12 residues. The V gene lost 4 bases and the J gene lost 7 bases, with 13 bases spanning the gap. The CDR3 protein is CSVGGAAGGYTF. CDR3 nucleotides: TGCAGCGTTGGAGGGGCAGCGGGTGGCTACACCTTC.

CDR3 coding DNA: TGTGCCAGCATCCCGAGACTAGCGAGGGGAGAGCAGTTCTTC. Protein product: CASIPRLARGEQFF. The chain recombines TRBV28 with TRBJ2-1, with TRBD2 matching over 8 bases. Per germline, CDR1 MDHEN and CDR2 SYDVKM. J lost 10 bases, V lost 7 bases, and 12 bases had no gene match. The CDR3 is made up of 14 amino acids. The full variable domain, completed using reference TRBV28 and TRBJ2-1, is DVKVTQSSRYLVKRTGEKVFLECVQDMDHENMFWYRQDPGLGLRLIYFSYDVKMKEKGDIPEGYSVSREKKERFSLILESASTNQTSMYLCASIPRLARGEQFFGPGTRLTVL.

This clonotype was counted only a few times. V gene TRBV24-1 combines with J gene TRBJ2-2; D might be TRBD1 (6 bases). The CDR3 sequence is 16 residues long. Germline CDR1 and CDR2: KGHDR and SFDVKD. V was pared by 6 bases and J by 4 bases, with 17 bases between. CDR3 in DNA: TGTGCCACCAGTCCGTCTCAGGGGCTTTTCACCGGGGAGCTGTTTTTT. Protein sequence: CATSPSQGLFTGELFF.

The rearrangement joins TRBV12-3 or TRBV12-4 to TRBJ1-1; 9 bases are shared with TRBD1. V lost 6 bases to trimming and J lost 4 bases; unmatched junction nucleotides: 9. The CDR3 has 15 residues. CDR3 loop: CASSSRDRASTEAFF. CDR3 nucleotide sequence: TGTGCCAGCAGCTCCCGGGACAGGGCGAGCACTGAAGCTTTCTTT.

This clonotype was seen a handful of times. J is TRBJ2-1 and V is TRBV7-9; D not resolved. Germline V gives CDR1 SEHNR, CDR2 FQNEAQ (reference sequence). The V and J ends lost 7 bases and 0 bases respectively, with 7 bases between them. The CDR3 runs to 13 residues. CDR3 bases: TGTGCCAGCATGGGGTACTCCTACAATGAGCAGTTCTTC. Amino acids: CASMGYSYNEQFF.

This clonotype has only a few counts. The CDR3 here is CASSWGSGVQDTQYF. The CDR3, as DNA: TGCGCCAGCAGCTGGGGTTCGGGGGTTCAAGATACGCAGTATTTT. The chain recombines TRBV5-1 with TRBJ2-3, with D possibly being TRBD2 (6 bases). Between the trimmed V and J ends, which lost 3 bases and 5 bases, there was a span of 16 bases. Per the germline V gene, CDR1 is SGHRS and CDR2 is YFSETQ. This CDR3 contains 15 residues.

Written as DNA, the CDR3 is TGCAGTGCCGTGGGGGCGGGGGGGCGGTACAATGAGCAGTTCTTC. Its protein product is CSAVGAGGRYNEQFF. The gene calls are TRBV20-1 and TRBJ2-1, with 9 positions matching TRBD2. The J segment lost 4 bases and the V segment lost 6 bases, leaving 10 bases of the junction unmatched. The V gene's germline CDR1 is DFQATT and CDR2 SNEGSKA (reference sequence). The CDR3 length is 15 residues.

The rearrangement joins TRBV21-1 to TRBJ1-5; the table assigns TRBD1, which was not confirmed against the DNA. TRBV21-1 is a listed pseudogene. This CDR3 has 14 amino acids. CDR3 bases: TGTGCCAGCCGGGACAGGGGTATAATGCAGCCCCAGCATTTT. It is translated as CASRDRGIMQPQHF.

This clonotype was seen only a few times. J is TRBJ1-6 and V is TRBV7-2; possible D gene TRBD1, 5 bases. The V end was cut by 5 bases, the J end by 7 bases, with 6 bases between. CDR3 size: 12 residues. Per germline, CDR1 SGHTA and CDR2 FQGNSA. This chain's CDR3 is CASSRQNSPLHF. Here the CDR3 DNA reads TGTGCCAGCAGCCGACAGAATTCACCCCTCCACTTT.

This chain uses TRBV4-3 with TRBJ1-1; TRBD1 might be the D (6 bases). V lost 1 base and J 2 bases, leaving 11 bases between the germline ends. This CDR3 comprises 15 residues. Germline V lookup: CDR1 LGHNA, CDR2 YSLEER. This CDR3 is CASSQGGQPNTEAFF. As DNA, the CDR3 is TGCGCCAGCAGCCAAGGGGGGCAGCCAAACACTGAAGCTTTCTTT.